One T cell receptor beta chain is described in this entry. Its antigen has not been determined. No base quality information exists; no much larger clone differs at one position. The sample belongs to a study of a mutant IDH1 vaccine in newly diagnosed glioma (dated by TCRdb to the early 2020s). The study in broad terms: In the chemotherapy-containing groups, vaccination started alongside temozolomide cycles, whereas in patients who had radiotherapy alone it started 4-6 weeks after radiotherapy. Of the 25 to 35 treated patients, about 62% were male and roughly 38% were female, and a mean age of roughly 41 years was recorded. Prior to enrollment, patients had been given standard therapy consisting of radiotherapy alone, temozolomide alone, or radiochemotherapy with temozolomide, with the combination given to most patients. Visit V12 was the week-35 safety follow-up and visit V13 was the week-47 end of study. Peripheral blood was drawn at six visits: V03 (baseline), V05, V07, V10, V12 and V13. For exploratory analyses, around 23 treated patients had longitudinal TCRB deep sequencing done wherever samples were available. What the work shows at the level of the full study, not this receptor alone: The authors noted that analyses of patient blood samples could not be reproduced because of sample limitations. Across multiple MHC alleles, vaccine-induced immune responses were seen in more than 90% of patients. Pseudoprogression appeared unrelated to alterations in the top peripheral T cell clonotypes detected by TCRB sequencing. Availability determined which PBMC samples were chosen for TCRB deep sequencing.

The library was built by means of the immunoSEQ multiplex PCR assay. The hsTCRB Kit was used according to the manufacturer's protocol to amplify rearranged TCR beta chain sequences. TCRB libraries were sequenced on an Illumina MiSeq. Processing in the source paper ran as follows. Demultiplexing, trimming and gene mapping were performed with the kit vendor's proprietary platform. The source is immuneACCESS, and TCRdb retained only in-frame sequences with V and J called. Part of the clones is not carried over; for the studies checked, unresolved V genes explain less than half of this, and the remainder is unexplained. That table gives V, J and clone size, and the DNA gave D and trimming. The sample table holds tens of thousands of clones, of which around four fifths were seen once. The ten largest clones represent around 4.1% of the sample. CDR1 is given as LGHNA and CDR2 as YNFKEQ, both from the germline V gene. Trimming costs V 0 bases and J 4 bases, and their ends lie 15 bases apart. Inclusive of the bounding cysteine and phenylalanine, the CDR3 is 16 residues long. The sequence is cut down to CDR3 DNA, 48 bases in frame from base 1.

The time point label for this specimen denotes: week 35, safety follow-up. Each vaccine dose was 300 ug of a 20-mer mutant IDH1 peptide in Montanide, given subcutaneously with topical imiquimod. Across visits V03 through V10, patients got a total of eight vaccinations, given in weeks 1, 3, 5, 7, 11, 15, 19 and 23. All donors had newly diagnosed IDH1-mutant astrocytomas of WHO grade 3 or 4 that showed loss of nuclear ATRX. The samples were drawn from NOA16, a multicentre, single-arm, open-label phase I trial in Germany that tested a mutant IDH1 peptide vaccine in humans for the first time. Genomic DNA for TCRB sequencing was isolated from EDTA blood with the DNeasy Blood and Tissue Kit.

The sequence came from a young woman with glioma. The sequence joins TRBV4-2 to TRBJ1-2; possibly the D gene is TRBD1, per 5 matching bases. This material consisted of PBMCs, taken from a glioma patient whose treatment included an IDH1 peptide vaccine. The CDR3 protein is CASSQDAKGRIYGYTF. At the DNA level, the sequence is TGTGCCAGCAGCCAAGACGCCAAGGGGAGGATCTATGGCTACACCTTC.